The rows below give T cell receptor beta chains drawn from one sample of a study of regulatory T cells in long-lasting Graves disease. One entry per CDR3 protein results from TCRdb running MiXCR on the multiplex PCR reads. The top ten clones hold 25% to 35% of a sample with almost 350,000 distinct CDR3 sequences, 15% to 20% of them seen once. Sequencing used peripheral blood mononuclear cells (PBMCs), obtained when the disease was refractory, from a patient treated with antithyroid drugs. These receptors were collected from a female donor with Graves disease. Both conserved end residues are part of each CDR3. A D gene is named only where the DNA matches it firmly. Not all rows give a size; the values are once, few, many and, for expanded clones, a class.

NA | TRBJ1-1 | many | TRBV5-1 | TGCGCCAGCAGCGCAGGGGAAAGAAACACTGAAGCTTTCTTT | CASSAGERNTEAFF
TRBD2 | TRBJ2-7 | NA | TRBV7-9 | TGTGCCAGCAGCCCGCCTAACGGGGGGGAGCAGTACTTC | CASSPPNGGEQYF
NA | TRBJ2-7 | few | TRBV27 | TGTGCCAGCAGTCCCTGGTCAGGCTCCTACGAGCAGTACTTC | CASSPWSGSYEQYF
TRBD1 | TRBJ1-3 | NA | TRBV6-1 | TGTGCCAGCAGGCCGACAGGGTCTGGAAGCACCATATATTTT | CASRPTGSGSTIYF
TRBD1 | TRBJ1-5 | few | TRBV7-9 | TGTGCCAGCAGCTTCCCGGGACAGGATCAGCCCCAGCATTTT | CASSFPGQDQPQHF
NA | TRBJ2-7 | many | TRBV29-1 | TGCAGCGTTGAAGGGCAGGATGGCTACGAGCAGTACTTC | CSVEGQDGYEQYF
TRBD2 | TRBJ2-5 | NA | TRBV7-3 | TGTGCCAGCAGCTTAACGCGGGAGCCTTGGGAGACCCAGTACTTC | CASSLTREPWETQYF
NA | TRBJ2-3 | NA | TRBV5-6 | TGTGCCAGCAGCTTGGTGGGGCCCGAGGCGCAGTATTTT | CASSLVGPEAQYF
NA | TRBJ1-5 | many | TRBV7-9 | TGTGCCAGCAGCTCAGCTGGTGGGCCCCAGCATTTT | CASSSAGGPQHF
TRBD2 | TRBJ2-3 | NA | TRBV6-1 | TGTGCCAGCAGTGTGACTAGCGGGGGACCGCCAGATACGCAGTATTTT | CASSVTSGGPPDTQYF
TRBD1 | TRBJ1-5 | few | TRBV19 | TGTGCCAGTAGTGCCAGACAGGGTTCCCAGCATTTT | CASSARQGSQHF
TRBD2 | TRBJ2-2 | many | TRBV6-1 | TGTGCCACCACGAGCGGGAGTGGTAACACCGGGGAGCTGTTTTTT | CATTSGSGNTGELFF
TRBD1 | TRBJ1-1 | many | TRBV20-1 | TGCAGTGCTAGAGATGGGGACAGGGGAACTGAAGCTTTCTTT | CSARDGDRGTEAFF
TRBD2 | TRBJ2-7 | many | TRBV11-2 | TGTGCCAGCAGCTTAGGGGAGGGACTGGGGCAGTACTTC | CASSLGEGLGQYF
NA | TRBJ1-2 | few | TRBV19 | TGTGCCAGTAAGCCCACAGGAAACTATGGCTACACCTTC | CASKPTGNYGYTF
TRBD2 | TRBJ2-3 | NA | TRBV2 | TGTGCCAGCAGGTCGACTAGCGGTAGCACAGATACGCAGTATTTT | CASRSTSGSTDTQYF
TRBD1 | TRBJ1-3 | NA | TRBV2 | TGTGCCAGCAGTGATTATGTTTGGGGACAGGGGGGAGGAAACACCATATATTTT | CASSDYVWGQGGGNTIYF
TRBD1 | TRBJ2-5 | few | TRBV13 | TGTGCCAGCAGCCCGGGACAGGGCACCCAGTACTTC | CASSPGQGTQYF
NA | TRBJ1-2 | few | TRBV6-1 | TGTGCCAGCAGTGAACTCCTAGCTAGCTATGGCTACACCTTC | CASSELLASYGYTF
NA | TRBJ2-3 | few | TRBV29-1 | TGCAGCGTTGAAGATGGGGGGGCAGGGACGCAGTATTTT | CSVEDGGAGTQYF
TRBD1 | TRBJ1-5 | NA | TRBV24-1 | TGTGCCACCAGCAGGACAGGGCCGAATCAGCCCCAGCGTTTT | CATSRTGPNQPQRF
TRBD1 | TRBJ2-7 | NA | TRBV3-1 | TGTGCCACCTCATACCGCCCGACAGGGGGCTTCTACGAGCAGTACTTC | CATSYRPTGGFYEQYF
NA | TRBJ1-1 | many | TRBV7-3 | TGTGCCAGCAGCTTCGAAGGGGTTGGCACTGAAGCTTTCTTT | CASSFEGVGTEAFF
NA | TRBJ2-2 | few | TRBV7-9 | TGTGCCAGCAGCTTAGGGCAGGGGAGCACCGGGGAGCTGTTTTTT | CASSLGQGSTGELFF